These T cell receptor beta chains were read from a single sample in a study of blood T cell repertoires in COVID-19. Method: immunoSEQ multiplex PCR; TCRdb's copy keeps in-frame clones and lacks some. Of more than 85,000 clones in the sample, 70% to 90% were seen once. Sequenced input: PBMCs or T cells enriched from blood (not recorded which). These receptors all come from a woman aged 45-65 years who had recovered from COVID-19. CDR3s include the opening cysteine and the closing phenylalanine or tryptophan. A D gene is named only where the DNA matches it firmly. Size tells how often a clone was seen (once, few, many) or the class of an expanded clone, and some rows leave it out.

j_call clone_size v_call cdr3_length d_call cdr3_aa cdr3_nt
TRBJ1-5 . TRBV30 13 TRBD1 CAWSPQGNQPQHF TGTGCCTGGAGTCCACAGGGGAATCAGCCCCAGCATTTT
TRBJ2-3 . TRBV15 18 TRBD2 CATSRDASGGPRTDTQYF TGTGCCACCAGCAGAGATGCTAGCGGGGGGCCTCGCACAGATACGCAGTATTTT
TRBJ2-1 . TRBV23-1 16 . CASSQSHGRGTHEQFF TGCGCCAGCAGTCAATCCCACGGCAGGGGTACCCATGAGCAGTTCTTC
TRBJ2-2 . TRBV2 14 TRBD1 CATRQGRYSGELFF TGTGCCACCCGACAGGGACGATATTCCGGGGAGCTGTTTTTT
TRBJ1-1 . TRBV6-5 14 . CASSRQVMNTEAFF TGTGCCAGCAGCCGACAGGTGATGAACACTGAAGCTTTCTTT
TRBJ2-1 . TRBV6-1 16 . CASSEPMYGRNNEQFF TGTGCCAGCAGTGAACCCATGTACGGTCGTAACAATGAGCAGTTCTTC
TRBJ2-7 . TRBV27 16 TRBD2 CASSFPSQGGFYEQYF TGTGCCAGCAGTTTTCCCTCCCAGGGAGGGTTCTACGAGCAGTACTTC
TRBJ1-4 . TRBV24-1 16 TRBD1 CATSDSGQGDYEKLFF TGTGCCACCAGTGATTCGGGACAGGGAGACTATGAAAAACTGTTTTTT
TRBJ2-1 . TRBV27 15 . CASSSTGDSYNEQFF TGTGCCAGCAGTTCTACAGGCGATTCCTACAATGAGCAGTTCTTC
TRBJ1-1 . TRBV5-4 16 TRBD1 CASSSYRGAYDTEAFF TGTGCCAGCAGCTCATACAGGGGCGCCTATGACACTGAAGCTTTCTTT
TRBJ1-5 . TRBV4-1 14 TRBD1 CASSQSTGAQPQHF TGCGCCAGCAGCCAATCGACAGGGGCTCAGCCCCAGCATTTT
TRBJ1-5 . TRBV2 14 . CASSEIGLNQPQHF TGTGCCAGCAGTGAAATTGGGCTGAATCAGCCCCAGCATTTT
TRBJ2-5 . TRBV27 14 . CASSPITGGGTQYF TGTGCCAGCAGTCCAATAACCGGGGGAGGGACCCAGTACTTC
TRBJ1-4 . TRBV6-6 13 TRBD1 CASSGTANEKLFF TGTGCCAGCAGCGGGACAGCTAATGAAAAACTGTTTTTT
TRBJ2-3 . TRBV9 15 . CASTVRPLDGDTQYF TGTGCCAGCACCGTCCGCCCTCTAGATGGAGATACGCAGTATTTT
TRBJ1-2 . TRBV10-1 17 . CASSESSGQGGLNGYTF TGCGCCAGCAGTGAGTCTTCGGGGCAGGGAGGCTTGAATGGCTACACCTTC
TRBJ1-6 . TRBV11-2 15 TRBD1 CASSRLDRGNSPLHF TGTGCCAGCAGCCGGCTCGACAGGGGGAATTCACCCCTCCACTTT
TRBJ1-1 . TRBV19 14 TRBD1 CASSHRGWNTEAFF TGTGCCAGTAGTCACAGGGGATGGAACACTGAAGCTTTCTTT
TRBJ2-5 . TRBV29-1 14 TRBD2 CSVERMRGGETQYF TGCAGCGTTGAAAGGATGCGGGGGGGTGAGACCCAGTACTTC
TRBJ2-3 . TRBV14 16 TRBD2 CASSRISLADTDTQYF TGTGCCAGCAGCCGAATCTCACTAGCGGACACAGATACGCAGTATTTT
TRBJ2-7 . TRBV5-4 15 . CASSLTSVGRNEQYF TGTGCCAGCAGCTTGACCTCCGTGGGCCGAAACGAGCAGTACTTC
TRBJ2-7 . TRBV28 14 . CASSIPSNTYEQYF TGTGCCAGCAGTATCCCTAGTAATACCTACGAGCAGTACTTC
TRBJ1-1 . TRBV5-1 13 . CASSPTGITEAFF TGCGCCAGCAGCCCCACAGGGATCACTGAAGCTTTCTTT
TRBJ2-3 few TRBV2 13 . CASSETGADTQYF TGTGCCAGCAGTGAAACAGGAGCAGATACGCAGTATTTT
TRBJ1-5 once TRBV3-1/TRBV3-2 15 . CASSQDSRGGQPQHF TGTGCCAGCAGCCAAGACTCCAGGGGAGGGCAGCCCCAGCATTTT
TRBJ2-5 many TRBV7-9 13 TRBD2 CASSLSGGETQYF TGTGCCAGCAGCTTAAGCGGGGGCGAGACCCAGTACTTC
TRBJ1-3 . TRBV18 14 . CASSPPPSGNTIYF TGTGCCAGCTCACCACCCCCTTCTGGAAACACCATATATTTT
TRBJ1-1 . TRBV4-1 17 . CASSTYEGQWSGTEAFF TGCGCCAGCAGCACCTACGAGGGACAATGGTCGGGCACTGAAGCTTTCTTT
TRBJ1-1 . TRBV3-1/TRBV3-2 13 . CASSSGARTEAFF TGTGCCAGCAGCTCCGGAGCGCGGACTGAAGCTTTCTTT
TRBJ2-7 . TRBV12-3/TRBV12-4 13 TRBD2 CASSLGRGYEQYF TGTGCCAGCAGTTTGGGGCGGGGGTACGAGCAGTACTTC
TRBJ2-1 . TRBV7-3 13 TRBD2 CASSLTFGTIEFF TGTGCCAGCAGCTTAACTTTCGGGACTATTGAGTTCTTC
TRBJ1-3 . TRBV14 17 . CASSQRSFSGLGNTIYF TGTGCCAGCAGCCAAAGGAGTTTTTCAGGGCTAGGAAACACCATATATTTT
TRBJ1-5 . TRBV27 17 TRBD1 CASSLRQGVGSNQPQHF TGTGCCAGCAGTTTAAGACAGGGGGTCGGTAGCAATCAGCCCCAGCATTTT
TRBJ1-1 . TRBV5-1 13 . CASRFKEGAEAFF TGCGCCAGCAGGTTCAAAGAGGGGGCTGAAGCTTTCTTT